This entry lists 17 T cell receptor beta chains sequenced from one sample in a study of blood T cell repertoires in COVID-19. The data were produced by immunoSEQ multiplex PCR, yet TCRdb's version contains in-frame clones alone and is incomplete. The data show around 200,000 clones, 85% seen once. The sequencing sample was made of PBMCs or T cells enriched from blood (not recorded which). The receptors originated from a man aged 35-49 years who had recovered from COVID-19.

This chain links TRBV4-1 with TRBJ2-7; D is undetermined. Germline CDR1 is MGHRA and CDR2 is YSYEKL. Trimming cost V 1 base and J 1 base, with 8 bases left between them. CDR3 length: 14 amino acids. The CDR3 region has the DNA TGCGCCAGCAGCCAAGTGCTAGTATCCTACGAGCAGTACTTC. Residues: CASSQVLVSYEQYF.

V gene TRBV5-1 combines with J gene TRBJ2-7; D is undetermined. The CDR3 length is 14 residues. Trimming took off 0 bases at V and 0 bases at J, with 7 bases between the two ends. Germline assignment: CDR1 SGHRS and CDR2 YFSETQ. Here the CDR3 DNA reads TGCGCCAGCAGCTTGGCCAGTCTCTCCTACGAGCAGTACTTC. Translating it yields CASSLASLSYEQYF.

V gene TRBV5-1 combines with J gene TRBJ2-3; 11 bases align to TRBD1. The germline V gene has CDR1 SGHRS and CDR2 YFSETQ. V lost 4 bases and J lost 0; bases outside the gene matches: 7. The CDR3 covers 17 residues. The CDR3 coding sequence is TGCGCCAGCAGCGCGGGACAGGGGGTATCTAGCACAGATACGCAGTATTTT. As protein: CASSAGQGVSSTDTQYF.

This clone was counted a single time. The sample holds other DNA sequences that translate to the same CDR3. The DNA of the CDR3 is TGCAGTGCTAGAAGTGGCCACGAGCAGTACTTC. Protein product: CSARSGHEQYF. The chain recombines TRBV20-1 with TRBJ2-7; D not resolved. The germline gives CDR1 DFQATT, CDR2 SNEGSKA (reference sequence). Trimming left V 2 bases short and J 5 bases short, with 7 bases between. This CDR3 region has 11 residues.

In this sample, this clone turned up a few times. The rearrangement uses TRBV5-4 and TRBJ1-1; 9 bases are a match to TRBD1. The CDR3 is 14 residues long. Germline V gives CDR1 SGHNT, CDR2 YYREEE (reference sequence). With 4 bases clipped from V and 2 bases from J, the junction kept 3 bases outside the gene matches. CDR3 region: CASSGDRENTEAFF. The DNA of the CDR3 is TGTGCCAGCAGCGGGGACAGGGAAAACACTGAAGCTTTCTTT.

The CDR3 is CASSSRVAKNIQYF. The CDR3 DNA follows: TGTGCCAGCAGCTCCCGGGTCGCCAAAAACATTCAGTACTTC. The chain recombines TRBV5-4 with TRBJ2-4, with unresolved D. The CDR3 extends over 14 amino acids. CDR1 and CDR2 (germline): SGHNT, YYREEE (reference sequence). Trimming stripped 3 bases from V and 1 base from J, with 8 bases between.

The chain uses TRBV5-1 and TRBJ2-7; 11 positions agree with TRBD2. This CDR3 is built from 15 residues. Germline CDR1 SGHRS, CDR2 YFSETQ. Germline trimming cut 3 bases from V and 2 bases from J; bases unmatched to any gene: 4. DNA of the CDR3: TGCGCCAGCAGCTACCTAGCGGGAGGCCCCTACGAGCAGTACTTC. Amino acids: CASSYLAGGPYEQYF.

The rearrangement links TRBV7-9 to TRBJ1-3; the D is unclear. The CDR3 has 14 amino acids. Germline CDR1 and CDR2: SEHNR and FQNEAQ (reference sequence). Trimming took 5 bases from V and 1 from J, leaving 9 bases between them. The CDR3 nucleotides read TGTGCCAGCAGCGAGTCGATATCTGGAAACACCATATATTTT. Its translation: CASSESISGNTIYF.

This chain links TRBV7-2 with TRBJ1-3, with D possibly matching TRBD1 (5 bases). From germline, CDR1 is SGHTA and CDR2 FQGNSA. This CDR3 contains 12 residues. V lost 1 base to trimming and J lost 16 bases, with 14 bases between them. The CDR3 coding sequence is TGTGCCAGCAGCTTAGATTCAGGGCCGAGGTATTTT. This sequence encodes CASSLDSGPRYF.

The chain employs TRBV5-3 and TRBJ2-1; 7 nucleotides line up with TRBD1. TRBV5-3 is classed as an ORF, of uncertain function. The trim removed 2 bases at V and 6 bases at J, leaving 8 bases unmatched. The CDR3 is 15 residues long. CDR3 sequence: CARSFGRAGGNEQFF. CDR3 bases: TGTGCCAGAAGCTTCGGAAGGGCAGGGGGCAATGAGCAGTTCTTC.

The rearrangement joins TRBV7-2 to TRBJ2-1, with 10 bases lining up with TRBD2. Unmatched junction bases numbered 10, after V lost 6 bases and J lost 5 bases. Germline CDR1 is SGHTA and CDR2 is FQGNSA. The CDR3 runs to 16 residues. The DNA for the CDR3 is TGTGCCAGCAGTTGGGAGAGGACTAGCGGTAACAATGAGCAGTTCTTC. Protein product: CASSWERTSGNNEQFF.

The chain joins TRBV15 to TRBJ2-5; 8 bases align to TRBD1. The germline CDR1 and CDR2 sequences are LNHNV and YYDKDF (reference sequence). The CDR3 runs to 17 residues. J gave up 5 bases and V 1 base, and 12 bases lay outside the gene matches. CDR3 protein: CATSRGGSGRGQETQYF. The DNA of the CDR3 is TGTGCCACCAGCAGAGGGGGCTCGGGCAGGGGGCAGGAGACCCAGTACTTC. Together with reference TRBV15 and TRBJ2-5, the CDR3 gives the full variable domain: DAMVIQNPRYQVTQFGKPVTLSCSQTLNHNVMYWYQQKSSQAPKLLFHYYDKDFNNEADTPDNFQSRRPNTSFCFLDIRSPGLGDTAMYLCATSRGGSGRGQETQYFGPGTRLLVL.

The chain links TRBV13 to TRBJ2-1; D may be TRBD2 (6 bases). Germline V gene sequence: CDR1 PRHDT, CDR2 FYEKMQ (reference sequence). V was pared by 8 bases and J by 4 bases, with 21 bases between. CDR3 length equals 16 residues. The CDR3 DNA reads as TGTGCCAGCGGGGCTAGCGACGTGGGGTTATACAATGAGCAGTTCTTC. It specifies CASGASDVGLYNEQFF.

As DNA, the CDR3 is TGTGCCAGCAGTTACGGCAGTAACCTAGAGACCCAGTACTTC. Protein sequence: CASSYGSNLETQYF. This sequence joins TRBV6-5 and TRBJ2-5; D uncertain. V lost 2 bases and J 4 bases, leaving 11 bases between the germline ends. Germline V gives CDR1 MNHEY, CDR2 SVGAGI. CDR3 length: 14 amino acids.

The chain joins TRBV19 to TRBJ2-1; a weak D match, TRBD2 (5 bases). The length of the CDR3 is 17 residues. The germline V and J ends were trimmed by 3 bases and 0 bases, with 15 bases remaining between them. Germline V gene lookup returns CDR1 LNHDA and CDR2 SQIVND (reference sequence). The CDR3 loop is CASSIFAGLSSYNEQFF. CDR3 in DNA: TGTGCCAGTAGTATCTTTGCGGGTCTGAGCTCCTACAATGAGCAGTTCTTC. The full variable domain, completed using reference TRBV19 and TRBJ2-1, is DGGITQSPKYLFRKEGQNVTLSCEQNLNHDAMYWYRQDPGQGLRLIYYSQIVNDFQKGDIAEGYSVSREKKESFPLTVTSAQKNPTAFYLCASSIFAGLSSYNEQFFGPGTRLTVL.

The V call is TRBV6-1, the J call TRBJ2-3; 7 bases fit TRBD1. The junction had 2 bases not matched to a gene; V was cut back by 1 base and J by 4 bases. CDR3 size: 14 residues. Germline CDR1 is MNHNS and CDR2 is SASEGT. In DNA form, the CDR3 reads TGTGCCAGCAGTGAAGGACAGGGCCCAGATACGCAGTATTTT. This translates into CASSEGQGPDTQYF.

This clone appeared once. The chain joins TRBV5-1 to TRBJ1-6; no reliable D call. The CDR3 sequence is 14 residues long. Trimming pared 1 base from V and 7 bases from J, leaving 9 bases between. Germline lookup yields CDR1 SGHRS and CDR2 YFSETQ. The CDR3 is CASSLNTGNSPLHF. The CDR3 DNA follows: TGCGCCAGCAGCTTGAATACGGGGAATTCACCCCTCCACTTT.